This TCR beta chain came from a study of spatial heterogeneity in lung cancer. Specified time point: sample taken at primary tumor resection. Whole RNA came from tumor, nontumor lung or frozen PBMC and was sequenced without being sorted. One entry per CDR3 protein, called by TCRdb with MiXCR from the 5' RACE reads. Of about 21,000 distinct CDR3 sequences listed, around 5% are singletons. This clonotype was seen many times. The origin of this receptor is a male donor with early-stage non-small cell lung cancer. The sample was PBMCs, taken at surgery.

CDR3 bases: TGTGCCAGCAGCCCAAGGGGAGCCTACGAGCAGTACTTC. Its protein product is CASSPRGAYEQYF. The chain links TRBV13 to TRBJ2-7; D may match TRBD1 or TRBD2 (5 bases each). Germline V CDR1 and CDR2: PRHDT, FYEKMQ (reference sequence). This CDR3 is built from 13 residues. V was trimmed by 5 bases and J by 2 bases, leaving 10 bases between them. Complete variable domain (other parts from reference TRBV13 and TRBJ2-7): AAGVIQSPRHLIKEKRETATLKCYPIPRHDTVYWYQQGPGQDPQFLISFYEKMQSDKGSIPDRFSAQQFSDYHSELNMSSLELGDSALYFCASSPRGAYEQYFGPGTRLTVT.